One and the same sample provided the 20 T cell receptor beta chains below, sequenced in a study of monozygotic twins with inflammatory bowel disease. TCRdb re-analyzed the 5' RACE reads; it lists each CDR3 protein once, without DNA. In total, the table holds a few hundred thousand distinct CDR3 sequences. Sequencing used blood. All receptors come from a human donor with ulcerative colitis or Crohn's disease, or a healthy co-twin of an affected twin (not recorded which).

The gene calls are TRBV6-2 or TRBV6-3 and TRBJ2-7. The CDR3 runs 13 residues. CDR1 is MNHEY, CDR2 SVGEGT, per germline. Here the CDR3 reads CASSYAPTYEQYF.

The chain carries TRBV5-6 and TRBJ1-3; the TRBD1 assignment by TCRdb is unverifiable without DNA. Germline CDR1 SGHDT, CDR2 YYEEEE. The length of the CDR3 is 15 residues. CDR3 residues: CASSSRVLSGNTIYF.

The J gene is TRBJ2-1, the V gene TRBV5-6; TCRdb reports TRBD1, a call that lacks DNA to check it against. Germline V gives CDR1 SGHDT, CDR2 YYEEEE. This CDR3 contains 13 residues. The CDR3 region is CASRATGNNKQFF.

CDR3 sequence: CSARRTGLNNEQFF. This chain joins TRBV20-1 and TRBJ2-1; the TCRdb D gene call, TRBD1, has no DNA to confirm it. CDR3 length: 14 residues. The germline gives CDR1 DFQATT, CDR2 SNEGSKA (reference sequence).

The chain combines TRBV6-5 with TRBJ2-7. Germline-derived CDR1 and CDR2 are MNHEY and SVGAGI. This CDR3 comprises 17 residues. The chain's CDR3 is CASSYSQLGFGSYEQYF.

This sequence joins TRBV6-5 and TRBJ2-5. The CDR3 is 16 residues long. Germline V gene data show CDR1 as MNHEY and CDR2 as SVGAGI. The CDR3 loop is CASSSRDSHVQETQYF.

The chain combines TRBV11-2 with TRBJ2-7. The germline V gene has CDR1 SGHAT and CDR2 FQNNGV. The CDR3 is 14 residues long. The CDR3 spells CASSSLQPKDEQYF.

The V call is TRBV27, the J call TRBJ1-1. The germline V gene encodes CDR1 MNHEY and CDR2 SMNVEV (reference sequence). The CDR3 loop spans 13 amino acids. The CDR3 loop is CASSFLADTEAFF.

The chain employs TRBV24-1 and TRBJ2-5; TCRdb names TRBD1, which stays unverified in the absence of DNA. Germline CDR1 KGHDR, CDR2 SFDVKD. The CDR3 contains 14 residues. CDR3 sequence: CAISVGGEVETQYF.

V and J are TRBV5-1 and TRBJ2-3; the D call of TRBD1 rests on TCRdb alone, since no DNA is present to check it. The CDR3 has 15 amino acids. Germline V CDR1 and CDR2: SGHRS, YFSETQ. CDR3 loop: CASSPGVVRTDTQYF.

The chain employs TRBV20-1 and TRBJ2-3; TCRdb indicates TRBD1, and absent DNA this call remains unverified. The germline gives CDR1 DFQATT, CDR2 SNEGSKA (reference sequence). The CDR3 loop spans 17 amino acids. CDR3 in amino acids: CSAKGGMISGSTDTQYF.

The chain is built from TRBV28 and TRBJ2-1; TCRdb's D gene call, TRBD1, goes unchecked for lack of DNA. Germline V gene data show CDR1 as MDHEN and CDR2 as SYDVKM. The CDR3 sequence is 15 residues long. The CDR3 here is CASNSDREQDNEQFF.

V gene TRBV5-1 combines with J gene TRBJ2-2; TCRdb gives TRBD1 as the D gene, but with no DNA this cannot be confirmed. The CDR3 is 14 amino acids. Germline V lookup: CDR1 SGHRS, CDR2 YFSETQ. CDR3 region: CASRWGNPTGELFF. Supplemented by reference TRBV5-1 and TRBJ2-2, the full variable domain reads KAGVTQTPRYLIKTRGQQVTLSCSPISGHRSVSWYQQTPGQGLQFLFEYFSETQRNKGNFPGRFSGRQFSNSRSEMNVSTLELGDSALYLCASRWGNPTGELFFGEGSRLTVL.

The V gene is TRBV4-3, the J gene TRBJ2-1; TCRdb gives TRBD2 as the D gene, but with no DNA this cannot be confirmed. Germline assignment: CDR1 LGHNA and CDR2 YSLEER. The CDR3 extends over 17 amino acids. The CDR3 protein is CASSQETFGLAGGGQFF.

V usage is TRBV7-3 and J usage is TRBJ2-3; TCRdb calls TRBD1, which cannot be checked without DNA. Germline V gene lookup returns CDR1 SGHTA and CDR2 FQGTGA. This CDR3 is built from 15 residues. The CDR3 reads CASSGQGLATDTQYF.

V gene TRBV7-9 combines with J gene TRBJ2-1. CDR1 SEHNR and CDR2 FQNEAQ come from the germline V gene (reference sequence). CDR3 length: 13 residues. The CDR3 protein is CASSSRTYNEQFF.

The chain couples TRBV10-3 to TRBJ2-3; TCRdb designates TRBD1, a call that cannot be tested without DNA. The CDR3 length is 14 residues. Looked up from germline, CDR1 is ENHRY and CDR2 is SYGVKD. This chain's CDR3 is CAIRPGQITDTQYF.

The rearrangement joins TRBV10-3 to TRBJ1-5; the D call of TRBD1 rests on TCRdb alone, since no DNA is present to check it. Germline V gives CDR1 ENHRY, CDR2 SYGVKD. The length of the CDR3 is 14 residues. This chain's CDR3 is CAISMAGGEQPQHF.

The V call is TRBV12-3 or TRBV12-4, the J call TRBJ1-6. The CDR3 is 14 amino acids. CDR3 protein: CASSPLGVSSPLHF.

This chain connects TRBV28 to TRBJ2-3; the D gene TCRdb calls, TRBD1, cannot be checked with no DNA. Germline CDR1 MDHEN, CDR2 SYDVKM. The CDR3 spans 15 residues. CDR3 loop: CASSLQGLGADTQYF. Supplemented by reference TRBV28 and TRBJ2-3, the full variable domain reads DVKVTQSSRYLVKRTGEKVFLECVQDMDHENMFWYRQDPGLGLRLIYFSYDVKMKEKGDIPEGYSVSREKKERFSLILESASTNQTSMYLCASSLQGLGADTQYFGPGTRLTVL.